These T cell receptor beta chains were read from a single sample in a study of T cell changes during pregnancy in multiple sclerosis. Only in-frame clones appear in the TCRdb table, and some are missing; sequencing was by immunoSEQ multiplex PCR. The sample has approximately 16,000 clones, about 83% seen once. This sample comprised CD8+ T cells from peripheral blood mononuclear cells, obtained after pregnancy. The receptors come from a female donor in good health, enrolled as a control in a pregnancy study. Both conserved end residues are part of each CDR3. A D gene is named only where the DNA matches it firmly. Clone sizes are given selectively: once, few, many, or a class where the clone is expanded.

>-|TRBD2|TRBJ2-3|TRBV6-1
TGTGCCAGCAGTGGGACAGTAGCGGGGGCAGATACGCAGTATTTT
CASSGTVAGADTQYF
>-|TRBD1|TRBJ2-7|TRBV2
TGTGCCAGCAGGGACAGGGGGTCCGAGCAGTACTTC
CASRDRGSEQYF
>-|TRBD2|TRBJ2-1|TRBV9
TGTGCCAGCAGCCCTCTGACTAGCGGGAGTATCTACAATGAGCAGTTCTTC
CASSPLTSGSIYNEQFF
>-|-|TRBJ2-7|TRBV19
TGTGCCAGTAGTCTGGGGAGGTACGAGCAGTACTTC
CASSLGRYEQYF
>once|TRBD2|TRBJ2-7|TRBV13
TGTGCCAGCAGTGAAGCCGGGACTAGCTCCTACGAGCAGTACTTC
CASSEAGTSSYEQYF
>-|-|TRBJ2-5|TRBV5-1
TGCGCCAGCAGCTTGGCAGGTAACCAAGAGACCCAGTACTTC
CASSLAGNQETQYF
>-|-|TRBJ1-2|TRBV5-8
TGTGCCAGCACCCGGGGGGGGGTGTGGGCTAACTATGGCTACACCTTC
CASTRGGVWANYGYTF
>-|TRBD2|TRBJ2-1|TRBV6-4
TGTGCCAGCAGTGATAGTAGCGGGAGTTTGGATGAGCAGTTCTTC
CASSDSSGSLDEQFF
>-|TRBD2|TRBJ2-2|TRBV6-4
TGTGCCAGCAGCCCAGTCGGGACTACCTCCGGGGAGCTGTTTTTT
CASSPVGTTSGELFF
>once|-|TRBJ2-5|TRBV6-1
TGTGCCAGCAGTTCCCTGAAAGAGAGGAGGGAGACCCAGTACTTC
CASSSLKERRETQYF
>-|-|TRBJ2-1|TRBV7-6
TGTGCCAGCAGCTCAGGGGCAGGGGGGAATGAGCAGTTCTTC
CASSSGAGGNEQFF
>-|-|TRBJ1-6|TRBV29-1
TGCAGCGTAAGGGTGACAGGTGAAAATTCACCCCTCCACTTT
CSVRVTGENSPLHF
>-|-|TRBJ2-7|TRBV11-2
TGTGCCAGCAGCTTCGGGACATCCCAATACGAGCAGTACTTC
CASSFGTSQYEQYF
>-|TRBD2|TRBJ2-2|TRBV29-1
TGCAGCGTTGAAATCCCCATGGGACTAGCGGGAGGGGACACCGGGGAGCTGTTTTTT
CSVEIPMGLAGGDTGELFF
>-|-|TRBJ2-6|TRBV30
TGTGCCTGGACAACAGGGCGCTTCTCTGGGGCCAACGTCCTGACTTTC
CAWTTGRFSGANVLTF
>-|TRBD1|TRBJ2-3|TRBV4-1
TGCGCCAGCAGCTACCCGGGTGACAGGGGGCTGGGAGATACGCAGTATTTT
CASSYPGDRGLGDTQYF
>-|TRBD1|TRBJ2-7|TRBV5-6
TGTGCCAGCAGCTCGGGGACAGGGGAAACCTACGAGCAGTACTTC
CASSSGTGETYEQYF
>-|TRBD1|TRBJ1-2|TRBV10-2
TGCGCCAGCCACACAGGGGGCGGGGTTGGCTACACCTTC
CASHTGGGVGYTF
>-|-|TRBJ2-5|TRBV28
TGTGCCAGCAGTTTTGGTAACCCAGGGGGGGAGACCCAGTACTTC
CASSFGNPGGETQYF
>-|-|TRBJ2-3|TRBV2
TGTGCCAGCAGTGAAGGGTCCAGGGGACGGTACACAGATACGCAGTATTTT
CASSEGSRGRYTDTQYF
>-|-|TRBJ2-5|TRBV9
TGTGCCAGCAGCGTAGAAGGGGTACCAGAGACCCAGTACTTC
CASSVEGVPETQYF
>-|-|TRBJ1-5|TRBV18
TGTGCCAGCTCACCAACAGACAATCAGCCCCAGCATTTT
CASSPTDNQPQHF
>-|-|TRBJ2-7|TRBV5-1
TGCGCCAGCAGCTTAGGAGATTACGCCGTCGGGGAGCAGTACTTC
CASSLGDYAVGEQYF
>-|TRBD2|TRBJ2-7|TRBV27
TGTGCCAGCAGTCCCCCCGGGACTAGCGGGAGGCGCTCCTACGAGCAGTACTTC
CASSPPGTSGRRSYEQYF
>-|-|TRBJ2-6|TRBV9
TGTGCCAGCAGCGTGGCTGCGGGGACAGACTCTGGGGCCAACGTCCTGACTTTC
CASSVAAGTDSGANVLTF
>-|TRBD2|TRBJ2-4|TRBV4-1
TGCGCCAGCAGCCGAGATACTAGCGGGCCAAACATTCAGTACTTC
CASSRDTSGPNIQYF
>-|TRBD2|TRBJ2-1|TRBV7-2
TGTGCCAGCAGCTCCCCTCGGGCAGCGGGAACACACAATGAGCAGTTCTTC
CASSSPRAAGTHNEQFF
>-|TRBD2|TRBJ2-3|TRBV9
TGTGCCAGCAGCCCGGGGGGCAGCGGGGGGTCACATTTT
CASSPGGSGGSHF
>-|-|TRBJ1-1|TRBV5-4
TGTGCCAGCAGCTTCGGGGTCACTGAAGCTTTCTTT
CASSFGVTEAFF